Below are 9 T cell receptor beta chains sequenced from a single sample in a study of blood T cell repertoires in COVID-19. Sequenced by immunoSEQ multiplex PCR; TCRdb stores in-frame clones only, minus some. The sample holds 60,000 or so clones, around 80% seen once. Sequences were obtained from peripheral blood. All receptors derive from a man aged 25-45 years with COVID-19, enrolled during active disease.

The rearrangement links TRBV5-1 to TRBJ2-7, with 7 bases identical to TRBD1. V gave up 4 bases and J gave up 2 bases; unmatched junction bases: 3. In germline, CDR1 is SGHRS, CDR2 YFSETQ. The CDR3 runs 13 residues. The CDR3 DNA is TGCGCCAGCAGCCCGGGACAGCCCTACGAGCAGTACTTC. Its protein product is CASSPGQPYEQYF.

The rearrangement links TRBV4-1 to TRBJ2-7, with 9 bases matching TRBD2. This CDR3 region has 18 residues. From germline, CDR1 is MGHRA and CDR2 YSYEKL. V shed 0 bases, J shed 2 bases, and the junction held 11 bases outside the gene matches. In DNA form, the CDR3 reads TGCGCCAGCAGCCAAGAAAGCACACCGGGACTAGCAACCTACGAGCAGTACTTC. This sequence encodes CASSQESTPGLATYEQYF.

Here the CDR3 DNA reads TGTGCCAGCAGCCAATCGGGCACGGGGACATATGGCTACACCTTC. It codes for CASSQSGTGTYGYTF. The chain recombines TRBV16 with TRBJ1-2, with a tentative D call TRBD1 (6 bases). This CDR3 has 15 amino acids. V dropped 0 bases and J dropped 5 bases, with 13 bases sitting between them. Germline CDR1 and CDR2: KGHSY and FQNENV.

V is TRBV11-3 and J is TRBJ2-7; possible D gene TRBD1, 6 bases. The germline V gene encodes CDR1 SGHNT and CDR2 YENEEA. The V gene lost 5 bases and the J gene lost 4 bases, with 21 bases spanning the gap. The CDR3 length is 16 residues. In nucleotides, the CDR3 is TGTGCCAGCAGCACCCGGGACAAGAAAAATTTTTACGAGCAGTACTTC. Amino acid sequence: CASSTRDKKNFYEQYF. The variable domain in full, completed from reference TRBV11-3 and TRBJ2-7, reads EAGVVQSPRYKIIEKKQPVAFWCNPISGHNTLYWYLQNLGQGPELLIRYENEEAVDDSQLPKDRFSAERLKGVDSTLKIQPAELGDSAVYLCASSTRDKKNFYEQYFGPGTRLTVT.

CDR3 DNA: TGTGCCAGCAGCCCCTCCCGAGGAGATGAAAAACTGTTTTTT. This translates into CASSPSRGDEKLFF. The gene calls are TRBV7-2 and TRBJ1-4; D not resolved. The CDR3 has 14 amino acids. The germline V and J ends were trimmed by 5 bases and 6 bases, with 13 bases remaining between them. Germline lookup yields CDR1 SGHTA and CDR2 FQGNSA.

This clone turned up a few times. The chain links TRBV11-1 to TRBJ2-1; 8 bases align to TRBD2. This CDR3 is built from 15 residues. V lost 5 bases to trimming and J lost 4 bases; unmatched junction nucleotides: 7. Per the germline V gene, CDR1 is SGHAT and CDR2 is FQDESV (reference sequence). CDR3 amino acids: CASSGPGLVYNEQFF. CDR3 DNA: TGTGCCAGCAGCGGTCCGGGACTAGTTTACAATGAGCAGTTCTTC.

The chain carries TRBV5-4 and TRBJ2-1; 11 positions agree with TRBD2. The CDR3 extends over 16 amino acids. Germline V gene data show CDR1 as SGHNT and CDR2 as YYREEE (reference sequence). V trimming: 4 bases; J trimming: 12 bases; junction bases outside the gene matches: 15. CDR3 loop: CASSVKTSGSQKGQFF. CDR3 DNA sequence: TGTGCCAGCAGCGTAAAAACTAGCGGGAGTCAAAAGGGGCAGTTCTTC.

The V and J genes are TRBV5-5 and TRBJ2-3; D is unresolved. CDR1 SGHKS and CDR2 YYEKEE come from the germline V gene (reference sequence). The CDR3 runs 13 residues. V lost 1 base and J lost 5, with 8 bases in between. The CDR3 coding sequence is TGTGCCAGCAGCTTGCTCCCAGGAGATACGCAGTATTTT. Protein product: CASSLLPGDTQYF.

This clone was seen once. The chain uses TRBV19 and TRBJ2-5; D possibly corresponds to TRBD2 (7 bases). The germline V gene encodes CDR1 LNHDA and CDR2 SQIVND (reference sequence). CDR3 length equals 13 residues. The germline V and J ends were trimmed by 6 bases and 5 bases, with 13 bases remaining between them. In DNA form, the CDR3 reads TGTGCCAGTAGAGGGGGGGCAGGGGAGACCCAGTACTTC. Its protein is CASRGGAGETQYF.